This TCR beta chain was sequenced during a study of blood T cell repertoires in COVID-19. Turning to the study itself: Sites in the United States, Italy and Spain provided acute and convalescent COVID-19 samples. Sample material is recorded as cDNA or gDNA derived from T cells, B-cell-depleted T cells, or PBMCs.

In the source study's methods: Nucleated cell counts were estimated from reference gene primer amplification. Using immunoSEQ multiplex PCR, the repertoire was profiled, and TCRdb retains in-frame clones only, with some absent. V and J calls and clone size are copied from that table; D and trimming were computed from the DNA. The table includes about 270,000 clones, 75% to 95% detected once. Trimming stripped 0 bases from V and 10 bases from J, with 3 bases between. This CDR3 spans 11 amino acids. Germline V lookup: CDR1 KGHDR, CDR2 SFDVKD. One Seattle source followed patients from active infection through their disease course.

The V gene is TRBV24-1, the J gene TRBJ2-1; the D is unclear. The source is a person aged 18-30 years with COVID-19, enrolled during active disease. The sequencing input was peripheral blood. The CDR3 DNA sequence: TGTGCCACCAGTGATTTGCAGGAGCAGTTCTTC. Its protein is CATSDLQEQFF.